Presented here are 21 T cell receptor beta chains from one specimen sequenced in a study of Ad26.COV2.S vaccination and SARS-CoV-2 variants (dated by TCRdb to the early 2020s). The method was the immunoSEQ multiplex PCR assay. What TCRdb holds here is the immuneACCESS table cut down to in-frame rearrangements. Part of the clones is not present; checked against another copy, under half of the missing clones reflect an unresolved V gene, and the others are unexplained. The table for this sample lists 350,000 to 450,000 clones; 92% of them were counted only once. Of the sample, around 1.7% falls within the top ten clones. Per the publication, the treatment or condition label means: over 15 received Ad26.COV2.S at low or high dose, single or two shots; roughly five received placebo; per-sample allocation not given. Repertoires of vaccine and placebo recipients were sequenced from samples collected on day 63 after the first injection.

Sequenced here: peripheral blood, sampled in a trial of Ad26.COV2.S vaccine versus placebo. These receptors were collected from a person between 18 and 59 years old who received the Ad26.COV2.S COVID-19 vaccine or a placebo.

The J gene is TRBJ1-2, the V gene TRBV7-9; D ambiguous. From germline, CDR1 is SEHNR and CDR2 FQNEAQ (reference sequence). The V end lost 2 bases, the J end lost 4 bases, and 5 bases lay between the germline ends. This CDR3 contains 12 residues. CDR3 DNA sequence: TGTGCCAGCAGCTTACCTATCTATGGCTACACCTTC. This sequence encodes CASSLPIYGYTF.

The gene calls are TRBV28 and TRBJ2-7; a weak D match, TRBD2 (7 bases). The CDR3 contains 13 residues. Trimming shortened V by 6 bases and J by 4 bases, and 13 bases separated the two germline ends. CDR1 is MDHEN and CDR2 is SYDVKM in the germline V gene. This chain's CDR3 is CASSQQGGYEQYF. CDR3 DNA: TGTGCCAGCAGCCAACAGGGAGGGTACGAGCAGTACTTC.

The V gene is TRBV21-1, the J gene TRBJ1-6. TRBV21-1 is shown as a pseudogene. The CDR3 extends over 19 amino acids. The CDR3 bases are TGTGCCAGCCCCCCCCGACTTGAGTTAAGGAGCTCCTATAATTCACCCCTCCACTTT. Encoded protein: CASPPRLELRSSYNSPLHF.

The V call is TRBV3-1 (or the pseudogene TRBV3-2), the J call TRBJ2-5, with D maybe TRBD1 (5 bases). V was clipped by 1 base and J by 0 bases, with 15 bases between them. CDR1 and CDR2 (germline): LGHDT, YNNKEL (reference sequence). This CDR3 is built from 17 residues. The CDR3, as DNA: TGTGCCAGCAGCCAAGCGTTATGGACACAGTACCAAGAGACCCAGTACTTC. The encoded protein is CASSQALWTQYQETQYF.

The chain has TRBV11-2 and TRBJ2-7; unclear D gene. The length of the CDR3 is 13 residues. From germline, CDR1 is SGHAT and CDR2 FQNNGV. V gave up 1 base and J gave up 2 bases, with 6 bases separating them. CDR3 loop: CASSLVQTYEQYF. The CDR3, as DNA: TGTGCCAGCAGCTTAGTCCAAACCTACGAGCAGTACTTC.

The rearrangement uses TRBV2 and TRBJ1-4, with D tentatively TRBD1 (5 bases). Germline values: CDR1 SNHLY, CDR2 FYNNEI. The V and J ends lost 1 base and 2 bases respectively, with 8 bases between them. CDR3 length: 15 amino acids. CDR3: CASSEGGLTNEKLFF. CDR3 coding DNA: TGTGCCAGCAGTGAAGGGGGGTTGACTAATGAAAAACTGTTTTTT.

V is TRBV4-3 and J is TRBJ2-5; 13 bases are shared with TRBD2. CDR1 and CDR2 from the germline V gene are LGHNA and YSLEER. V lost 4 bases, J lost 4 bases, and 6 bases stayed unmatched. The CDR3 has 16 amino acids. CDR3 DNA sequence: TGCGCCAGCAGCCCTACTAGCGGGGGGGTACTAGAGACCCAGTACTTC. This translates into CASSPTSGGVLETQYF.

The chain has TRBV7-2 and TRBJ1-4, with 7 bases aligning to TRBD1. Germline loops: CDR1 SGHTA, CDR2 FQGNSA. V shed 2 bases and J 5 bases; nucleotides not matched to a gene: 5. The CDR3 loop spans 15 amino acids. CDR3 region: CASSLRQGLNEKLFF. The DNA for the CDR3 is TGTGCCAGCAGCTTAAGACAGGGACTAAATGAAAAACTGTTTTTT.

The CDR3, as DNA: TGTGCCAGTAGGATGCCGGTCACACGGGGGAGCTTTATGGAGCATAGCACATCTAACTATGGCTACACCTTC. It codes for CASRMPVTRGSFMEHSTSNYGYTF. The rearrangement links TRBV19 to TRBJ1-2; D may be TRBD1 (5 bases). Trimming removed 6 bases at V and 0 bases at J, with 41 bases between. CDR3 size: 24 residues. The germline V gene encodes CDR1 LNHDA and CDR2 SQIVND (reference sequence).

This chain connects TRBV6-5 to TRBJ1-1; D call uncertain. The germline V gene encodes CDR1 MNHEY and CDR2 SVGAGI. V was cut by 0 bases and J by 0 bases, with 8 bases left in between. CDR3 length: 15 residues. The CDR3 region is CASSYSFGVNTEAFF. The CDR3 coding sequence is TGTGCCAGCAGTTACTCGTTTGGGGTGAACACTGAAGCTTTCTTT.

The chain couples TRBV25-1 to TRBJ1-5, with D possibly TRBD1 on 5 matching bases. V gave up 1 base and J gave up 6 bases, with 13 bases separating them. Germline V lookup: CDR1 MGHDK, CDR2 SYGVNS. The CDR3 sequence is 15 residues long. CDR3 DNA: TGTGCCAGCAGTGAATCGGGGAGGGGCTTTCAGCCCCAGCATTTT. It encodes CASSESGRGFQPQHF.

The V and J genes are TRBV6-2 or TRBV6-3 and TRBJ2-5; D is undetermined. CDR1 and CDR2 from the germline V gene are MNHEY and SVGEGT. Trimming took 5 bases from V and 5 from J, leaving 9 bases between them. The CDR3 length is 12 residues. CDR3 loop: CASSRDWETQYF. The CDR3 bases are TGTGCCAGCAGTCGTGACTGGGAGACCCAGTACTTC.

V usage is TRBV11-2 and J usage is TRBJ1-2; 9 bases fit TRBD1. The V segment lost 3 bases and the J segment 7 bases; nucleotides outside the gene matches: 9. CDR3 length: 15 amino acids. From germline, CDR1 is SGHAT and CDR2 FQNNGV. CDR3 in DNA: TGTGCCAGCAGCTTGAGGCCTGGGACAGGGTCTGGCTACACCTTC. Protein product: CASSLRPGTGSGYTF.

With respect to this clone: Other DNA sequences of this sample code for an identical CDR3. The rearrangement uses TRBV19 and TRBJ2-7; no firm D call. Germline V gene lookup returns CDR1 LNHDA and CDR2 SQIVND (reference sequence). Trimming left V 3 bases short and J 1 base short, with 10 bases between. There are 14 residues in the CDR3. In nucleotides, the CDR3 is TGTGCCAGTAGTATGGTCGGCGCTTCCTACGAGCAGTACTTC. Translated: CASSMVGASYEQYF.

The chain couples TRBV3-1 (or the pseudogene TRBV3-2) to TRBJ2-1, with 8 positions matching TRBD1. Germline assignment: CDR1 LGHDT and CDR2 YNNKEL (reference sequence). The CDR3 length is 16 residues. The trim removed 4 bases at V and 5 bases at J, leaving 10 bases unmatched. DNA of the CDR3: TGTGCCAGCAGCCTAGCAGGGGGCTTCAAGGACAATGAGCAGTTCTTC. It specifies CASSLAGGFKDNEQFF.

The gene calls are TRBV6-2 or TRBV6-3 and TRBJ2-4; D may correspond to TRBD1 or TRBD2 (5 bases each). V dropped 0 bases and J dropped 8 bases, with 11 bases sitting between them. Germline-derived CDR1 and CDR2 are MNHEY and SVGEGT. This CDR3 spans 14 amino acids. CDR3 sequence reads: CASSYSGEWDIQYF. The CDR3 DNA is TGTGCCAGCAGTTACTCGGGGGAATGGGACATTCAGTACTTC.

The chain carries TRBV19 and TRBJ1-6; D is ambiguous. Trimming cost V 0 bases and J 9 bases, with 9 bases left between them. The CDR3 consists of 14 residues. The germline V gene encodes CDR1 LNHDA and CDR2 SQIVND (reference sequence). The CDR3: CASSIEGRGSPLHF. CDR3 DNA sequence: TGTGCCAGTAGTATAGAGGGCCGCGGTTCACCCCTCCACTTT.

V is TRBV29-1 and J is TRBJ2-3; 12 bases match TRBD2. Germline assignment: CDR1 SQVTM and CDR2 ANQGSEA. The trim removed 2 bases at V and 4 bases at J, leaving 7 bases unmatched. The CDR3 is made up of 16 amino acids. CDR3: CSVEQSSGGAADTQYF. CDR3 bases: TGCAGCGTTGAACAATCTAGCGGGGGGGCGGCAGATACGCAGTATTTT.

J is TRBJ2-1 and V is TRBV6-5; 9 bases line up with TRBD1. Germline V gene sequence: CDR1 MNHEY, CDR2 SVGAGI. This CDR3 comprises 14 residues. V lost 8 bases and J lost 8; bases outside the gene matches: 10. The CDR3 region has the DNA TGTGCCAGCCGCTCCGGACAGGGGATCTATGAGCAGTTCTTC. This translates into CASRSGQGIYEQFF.

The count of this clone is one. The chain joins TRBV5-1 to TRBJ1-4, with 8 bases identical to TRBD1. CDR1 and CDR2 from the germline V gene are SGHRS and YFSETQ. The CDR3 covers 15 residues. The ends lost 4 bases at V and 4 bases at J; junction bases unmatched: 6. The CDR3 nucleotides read TGCGCCAGCAGCGCTGGGACAGGTATTAATGAAAAACTGTTTTTT. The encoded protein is CASSAGTGINEKLFF.

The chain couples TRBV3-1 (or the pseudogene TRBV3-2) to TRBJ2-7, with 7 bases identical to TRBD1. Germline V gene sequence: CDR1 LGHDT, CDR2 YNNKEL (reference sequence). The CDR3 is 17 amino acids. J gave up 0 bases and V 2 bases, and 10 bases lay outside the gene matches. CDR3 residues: CASSQRLRQGISYEQYF. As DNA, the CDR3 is TGTGCCAGCAGCCAACGTTTACGACAGGGAATCTCCTACGAGCAGTACTTC.